Listed below are T cell receptor beta chains from one sample, sequenced in a study of blood T cell repertoires in COVID-19. Generated by immunoSEQ multiplex PCR, the TCRdb table keeps only in-frame clones and is missing some. The repertoire includes tens of thousands of clones, approximately 89% of them detected once, and approximately 6.3% sits in the top ten. Sequencing used peripheral blood. These receptor sequences come from a man aged 45-60 years with active COVID-19. CDR3s include the opening cysteine and the closing phenylalanine or tryptophan. D genes are given only for firm matches. Size is stated for part of the rows, as once, few or many counts, or as a class when the clone is expanded.

j_call: TRBJ2-3; clone_size: few; v_call: TRBV6-4; d_call: -; cdr3_length: 15; cdr3_nt: TGTGCCAGCAGTGTGGCAGGCCTGGGCACAGATACGCAGTATTTT; cdr3_aa: CASSVAGLGTDTQYF
j_call: TRBJ1-2; clone_size: -; v_call: TRBV5-1; d_call: TRBD1; cdr3_length: 16; cdr3_nt: TGCGCCAGCAGCTTGGCCGGGACAGGAATGCACTATGGCTACACCTTC; cdr3_aa: CASSLAGTGMHYGYTF
j_call: TRBJ2-7; clone_size: -; v_call: TRBV19; d_call: -; cdr3_length: 16; cdr3_nt: TGTGCCAGTAGTCGCCCCGGGGGGCCGCAAACCTACGAGCAGTACTTC; cdr3_aa: CASSRPGGPQTYEQYF
j_call: TRBJ2-1; clone_size: -; v_call: TRBV28; d_call: TRBD2; cdr3_length: 15; cdr3_nt: TGTGCCAGCAGCCCCGGGACTAGCGGGAGGGCTGAGCAGTTCTTC; cdr3_aa: CASSPGTSGRAEQFF
j_call: TRBJ1-4; clone_size: -; v_call: TRBV9; d_call: TRBD1; cdr3_length: 16; cdr3_nt: TGTGCCAGCAGCGTAGCTACGGGCAGGGGGAATGAAAAACTGTTTTTT; cdr3_aa: CASSVATGRGNEKLFF
j_call: TRBJ1-4; clone_size: once; v_call: TRBV30; d_call: -; cdr3_length: 15; cdr3_nt: TGTGCCTGGAGTCCCGGGGGGCGCCTTAATGAAAAACTGTTTTTT; cdr3_aa: CAWSPGGRLNEKLFF
j_call: TRBJ2-3; clone_size: -; v_call: TRBV7-2; d_call: TRBD2; cdr3_length: 14; cdr3_nt: TGTGCCAGCAGCATAAGCGGGATAGGGGATACGCAGTATTTT; cdr3_aa: CASSISGIGDTQYF
j_call: TRBJ1-3; clone_size: -; v_call: TRBV4-1; d_call: -; cdr3_length: 16; cdr3_nt: TGCGCCAGCAGCGAGAGGGGACACAAGCCGGGGAACACCATATATTTT; cdr3_aa: CASSERGHKPGNTIYF
j_call: TRBJ1-1; clone_size: -; v_call: TRBV11-2; d_call: -; cdr3_length: 13; cdr3_nt: TGTGCCAGCAGCTTAAACAGGGACACTGAAGCTTTCTTT; cdr3_aa: CASSLNRDTEAFF
j_call: TRBJ2-3; clone_size: once; v_call: TRBV7-3; d_call: -; cdr3_length: 15; cdr3_nt: TGTGCCAGCAGTCCTATTGTAACGGTAACAGATACGCAGTATTTT; cdr3_aa: CASSPIVTVTDTQYF
j_call: TRBJ1-2; clone_size: -; v_call: TRBV19; d_call: -; cdr3_length: 16; cdr3_nt: TGTGCCAGTAGTATATCCCGGACAAGGGGTAACTATGGCTACACCTTC; cdr3_aa: CASSISRTRGNYGYTF
j_call: TRBJ2-5; clone_size: -; v_call: TRBV13; d_call: TRBD2; cdr3_length: 16; cdr3_nt: TGTGCCAGCAGTGGGACTAGCGGGGGGGTGAGAGAGACCCAGTACTTC; cdr3_aa: CASSGTSGGVRETQYF
j_call: TRBJ1-1; clone_size: -; v_call: TRBV7-9; d_call: TRBD1; cdr3_length: 17; cdr3_nt: TGTGCCAGCAGCGGTCAGGGGGCTAGTTCCATGAACACTGAAGCTTTCTTT; cdr3_aa: CASSGQGASSMNTEAFF
j_call: TRBJ2-7; clone_size: -; v_call: TRBV29-1; d_call: TRBD2; cdr3_length: 13; cdr3_nt: TGCAGCGCCCTAAGGCGGGGGGCGGGCGAGCAGTACTTC; cdr3_aa: CSALRRGAGEQYF
j_call: TRBJ2-3; clone_size: -; v_call: TRBV29-1; d_call: TRBD1; cdr3_length: 14; cdr3_nt: TGCAGCGTCCGGGACAGGGTTCCTCGGGATACGCAGTATTTT; cdr3_aa: CSVRDRVPRDTQYF
j_call: TRBJ2-2; clone_size: -; v_call: TRBV6-4; d_call: -; cdr3_length: 15; cdr3_nt: TGTGCCAGCAGCAGGGAATCCCAGAACGCCGGGGAGCTGTTTTTT; cdr3_aa: CASSRESQNAGELFF
j_call: TRBJ2-5; clone_size: -; v_call: TRBV3-1/TRBV3-2; d_call: TRBD1; cdr3_length: 16; cdr3_nt: TGTGCCAGCAGCAGGGGGTGGGCAGGGGGCGAAGAGACCCAGTACTTC; cdr3_aa: CASSRGWAGGEETQYF
j_call: TRBJ1-2; clone_size: once; v_call: TRBV13; d_call: -; cdr3_length: 12; cdr3_nt: TGTGCCAGCAGCTGGAGTAACTATGGCTACACCTTC; cdr3_aa: CASSWSNYGYTF
j_call: TRBJ1-5; clone_size: -; v_call: TRBV20-1; d_call: -; cdr3_length: 16; cdr3_nt: TGCAGTGCTAGTAGGCAGGGGAGTTATAGCAATCAGCCCCAGCATTTT; cdr3_aa: CSASRQGSYSNQPQHF
j_call: TRBJ2-3; clone_size: once; v_call: TRBV18; d_call: TRBD1; cdr3_length: 15; cdr3_nt: TGTGCCAGCTGCTTAGACAGGGACCTAACAGATACGCAGTATTTT; cdr3_aa: CASCLDRDLTDTQYF
j_call: TRBJ2-1; clone_size: -; v_call: TRBV11-3; d_call: TRBD1; cdr3_length: 16; cdr3_nt: TGTGCCAGCAGCCCACAGGGGATCGGCTCCTACAATGAGCAGTTCTTC; cdr3_aa: CASSPQGIGSYNEQFF
j_call: TRBJ2-1; clone_size: -; v_call: TRBV27; d_call: TRBD2; cdr3_length: 16; cdr3_nt: TGTGCCAGCAGTTTTTGGGGACTGGCGGGAGCCCCTGAGCAGTTCTTC; cdr3_aa: CASSFWGLAGAPEQFF
j_call: TRBJ2-7; clone_size: -; v_call: TRBV28; d_call: TRBD2; cdr3_length: 14; cdr3_nt: TGTGCCAGCAGTTCGGCGGGGGGGCCATTAGAGCAGTACTTC; cdr3_aa: CASSSAGGPLEQYF
j_call: TRBJ2-7; clone_size: -; v_call: TRBV7-3; d_call: TRBD1; cdr3_length: 16; cdr3_nt: TGTGCCAGCAGCTTAAGAGGGGGACAGAGCTCCTACGAGCAGTACTTC; cdr3_aa: CASSLRGGQSSYEQYF
j_call: TRBJ1-1; clone_size: -; v_call: TRBV7-9; d_call: -; cdr3_length: 12; cdr3_nt: TGTGCCAGCAGTGAGGGCCCTACCGGGGCTTTCTTT; cdr3_aa: CASSEGPTGAFF
j_call: TRBJ1-2; clone_size: -; v_call: TRBV27; d_call: TRBD1; cdr3_length: 12; cdr3_nt: TGTGCCAGCGCGGACAGGGACTATGGCTACACCTTC; cdr3_aa: CASADRDYGYTF
j_call: TRBJ1-6; clone_size: -; v_call: TRBV5-6; d_call: -; cdr3_length: 12; cdr3_nt: TGTGCCAGCAGCCGCTCCCCGGCACCCCTCCACTTT; cdr3_aa: CASSRSPAPLHF
j_call: TRBJ1-2; clone_size: -; v_call: TRBV5-1; d_call: -; cdr3_length: 12; cdr3_nt: TGCGCCAGCAGCTTGGAGGGGTATGGCTACACCTTC; cdr3_aa: CASSLEGYGYTF
j_call: TRBJ2-3; clone_size: -; v_call: TRBV6-2/TRBV6-3; d_call: -; cdr3_length: 15; cdr3_nt: TGTGCCAGCAGTTACACCGGGACTCTCACAGATACGCAGTATTTT; cdr3_aa: CASSYTGTLTDTQYF
j_call: TRBJ1-6; clone_size: -; v_call: TRBV6-2/TRBV6-3; d_call: TRBD1; cdr3_length: 15; cdr3_nt: TGTGCCAGCAGTTCCGTGACAGGGAGGAATTCACCCCTCCACTTT; cdr3_aa: CASSSVTGRNSPLHF
j_call: TRBJ1-3; clone_size: -; v_call: TRBV3-1/TRBV3-2; d_call: -; cdr3_length: 14; cdr3_nt: TGTGCCAGCAGCACTCCTCTATTAGGAAACACCATATATTTT; cdr3_aa: CASSTPLLGNTIYF
j_call: TRBJ2-1; clone_size: once; v_call: TRBV28; d_call: TRBD2; cdr3_length: 14; cdr3_nt: TGTGCCAGCAGGCTCGGGGGAGGGGCCAATGAGCAGTTCTTC; cdr3_aa: CASRLGGGANEQFF
j_call: TRBJ2-2; clone_size: -; v_call: TRBV5-1; d_call: -; cdr3_length: 14; cdr3_nt: TGCGCCAGCAGCTTGACACAGAACACCGGGGAGCTGTTTTTT; cdr3_aa: CASSLTQNTGELFF
j_call: TRBJ2-2; clone_size: -; v_call: TRBV7-3; d_call: -; cdr3_length: 13; cdr3_nt: TGTGCCAGCAGCCCCGCGAACACCGGGGAGCTGTTTTTT; cdr3_aa: CASSPANTGELFF
j_call: TRBJ2-5; clone_size: -; v_call: TRBV11-2; d_call: TRBD1; cdr3_length: 15; cdr3_nt: TGTGCCAGCAGCCACCGGGACAGGGGGAGAGAGACCCAGTACTTC; cdr3_aa: CASSHRDRGRETQYF
j_call: TRBJ1-5; clone_size: -; v_call: TRBV2; d_call: -; cdr3_length: 13; cdr3_nt: TGTGCCAGCATCCCGGACAGTAATCAGCCCCAGCATTTT; cdr3_aa: CASIPDSNQPQHF
j_call: TRBJ1-2; clone_size: -; v_call: TRBV18; d_call: TRBD1; cdr3_length: 14; cdr3_nt: TGTGCCAGCTCACCCGGACAGGGAAACTATGGCTACACCTTC; cdr3_aa: CASSPGQGNYGYTF
j_call: TRBJ1-2; clone_size: -; v_call: TRBV3-1/TRBV3-2; d_call: -; cdr3_length: 12; cdr3_nt: TGTGCCAGCAGCCAATATCCGTATGGCTACACCTTC; cdr3_aa: CASSQYPYGYTF
j_call: TRBJ2-1; clone_size: -; v_call: TRBV19; d_call: -; cdr3_length: 14; cdr3_nt: TGTGCCAGTAGTGGAGGACAGTTGCTAAATGAGCAGTTCTTC; cdr3_aa: CASSGGQLLNEQFF